Listed here are 26 T cell receptor beta chains from one sample, sequenced in a study of shared clonotypes between healthy human individuals. Generated by immunoSEQ multiplex PCR, the TCRdb table keeps only in-frame clones and is missing some. This sample has about 640,000 clones, with more than 70% found just once. Material for sequencing was memory CD4+ T cells sorted from blood. Stated subset: CD45RA-negative fraction. Source of these receptors: a woman aged 25 to 39 in good health.

This chain joins TRBV4-2 and TRBJ2-2, with unresolved D. This CDR3 is 14 amino acids long. V lost 0 bases to trimming and J lost 5 bases, with 7 bases between them. Germline assignment: CDR1 LGHNA and CDR2 YNFKEQ. The CDR3 here is CASSQDSRTGELFF. Here the CDR3 DNA reads TGTGCCAGCAGCCAAGATAGTAGGACCGGGGAGCTGTTTTTT.

The CDR3 region is CASSFAGGVDTQYF. Written as DNA, the CDR3 is TGTGCCAGCAGTTTTGCGGGAGGGGTAGATACGCAGTATTTT. This chain joins TRBV28 and TRBJ2-3; 9 positions match TRBD2. The CDR3 has 14 amino acids. V was clipped by 3 bases and J by 5 bases; unmatched bases: 3. The germline V gene has CDR1 MDHEN and CDR2 SYDVKM.

This CDR3 reads CASSQTGRSNYGYTF. DNA of the CDR3: TGTGCCAGCAGCCAGACAGGCAGATCCAACTATGGCTACACCTTC. The V call is TRBV5-6, the J call TRBJ1-2; possible D gene TRBD1, 6 bases. Trimming left V 4 bases short and J 2 bases short, with 15 bases between. Germline CDR1 is SGHDT and CDR2 is YYEEEE. This CDR3 contains 15 residues.

This clone was observed once. The rearrangement links TRBV2 to TRBJ1-1, with D perhaps matching TRBD1 (5 bases). V lost 3 bases to trimming and J lost 11 bases, with 16 bases between them. Looked up from germline, CDR1 is SNHLY and CDR2 is FYNNEI. This CDR3 region has 13 residues. The CDR3 bases are TGTGCCAGCAGTGACGCGGATACAGGATGGGCTTTCTTT. It translates to CASSDADTGWAFF.

This clone has just a few counts. The chain is built from TRBV11-2 and TRBJ2-2; 9 bases agree with TRBD1. This CDR3 has 17 amino acids. Germline values: CDR1 SGHAT, CDR2 FQNNGV. V dropped 2 bases and J dropped 5; count of bases not matched to a gene: 9. The CDR3, as DNA: TGTGCCAGCAGCTTAAACCCCGGGACAGGGCGGACCGGGGAGCTGTTTTTT. Protein sequence: CASSLNPGTGRTGELFF. Filled out from reference TRBV11-2 and TRBJ2-2, the complete variable domain reads EAGVAQSPRYKIIEKRQSVAFWCNPISGHATLYWYQQILGQGPKLLIQFQNNGVVDDSQLPKDRFSAERLKGVDSTLKIQPAKLEDSAVYLCASSLNPGTGRTGELFFGEGSRLTVL.

The V call is TRBV29-1, the J call TRBJ1-1; 7 bases are shared with TRBD1. The V gene's germline CDR1 is SQVTM and CDR2 ANQGSEA. The CDR3 runs 13 residues. J gave up 4 bases and V 7 bases, and 9 bases lay outside the gene matches. The CDR3 is CSAPRGGGTEAFF. The CDR3, as DNA: TGCAGCGCCCCGAGAGGGGGCGGCACTGAAGCTTTCTTT. Supplemented by reference TRBV29-1 and TRBJ1-1, the full variable domain reads SAVISQKPSRDICQRGTSLTIQCQVDSQVTMMFWYRQQPGQSLTLIATANQGSEATYESGFVIDKFPISRPNLTFSTLTVSNMSPEDSSIYLCSAPRGGGTEAFFGQGTRLTVV.

This chain connects TRBV11-3 to TRBJ2-1; D is undetermined. V shed 5 bases and J shed 6 bases, with 8 bases lying between them. The CDR3 sequence is 12 residues long. Germline CDR1 SGHNT, CDR2 YENEEA. As DNA, the CDR3 is TGTGCCAGCAGCAATAAATTCAATGAGCAGTTCTTC. Its translation: CASSNKFNEQFF.

This clone showed up just once. The gene calls are TRBV6-6 and TRBJ1-2; D remains unclear. V was shortened by 2 bases and J by 8 bases, with 12 bases between the two germline ends. The CDR3 length is 13 residues. Germline V gene data show CDR1 as MNHNY and CDR2 as SVGAGI (reference sequence). This CDR3 reads CASSYDPEEGYTF. The CDR3 DNA reads as TGTGCCAGCAGTTACGACCCGGAGGAAGGCTACACCTTC.

This chain connects TRBV18 to TRBJ1-1; a possible D gene is TRBD1 (5 bases). Germline lookup yields CDR1 KGHSH and CDR2 LQKENI. V was pared by 6 bases and J by 1 base, with 9 bases between. The CDR3 has 13 amino acids. As DNA, the CDR3 is TGTGCCAGCTCTTCGACAGCGAACACTGAAGCTTTCTTT. The encoded protein is CASSSTANTEAFF.

This clone was observed a handful of times. Different DNA sequences within this sample yield the same CDR3. The chain recombines TRBV19 with TRBJ2-2; 8 nucleotides agree with TRBD1. Germline assignment: CDR1 LNHDA and CDR2 SQIVND (reference sequence). With 6 bases clipped from V and 2 bases from J, the junction kept 2 bases outside the gene matches. The CDR3 has 14 amino acids. The CDR3 sequence is CASRDRENTGELFF. CDR3 DNA sequence: TGTGCCAGTAGGGACAGGGAAAACACCGGGGAGCTGTTTTTT.

This clone was counted between two and nine times. The chain joins TRBV9 to TRBJ1-2, with unresolved D. Germline loops: CDR1 SGDLS, CDR2 YYNGEE. The CDR3 consists of 11 residues. Trimming removed 6 bases at V and 6 bases at J, with 9 bases between. The CDR3 loop reads CASNGRNGYTF. CDR3 coding DNA: TGTGCCAGCAACGGACGGAATGGCTACACCTTC.

This chain uses TRBV27 with TRBJ2-1; D tentatively reads TRBD1 or TRBD2 (5 bases each). Germline V lookup: CDR1 MNHEY, CDR2 SMNVEV (reference sequence). CDR3 length equals 14 residues. Trimming removed 7 bases at V and 4 bases at J, with 14 bases between. This CDR3 is CASNRDRLYNEQFF. CDR3 bases: TGTGCCAGCAACCGGGACCGCCTATACAATGAGCAGTTCTTC.

The rearrangement uses TRBV4-2 and TRBJ2-7; 11 nucleotides align to TRBD2. V shed 4 bases, J shed 2 bases, and the junction held 10 bases outside the gene matches. This CDR3 is built from 17 residues. Germline values: CDR1 LGHNA, CDR2 YNFKEQ. The CDR3 coding sequence is TGTGCCAGCAGCCGAGAGACGGGACTAGCGGATCCCTACGAGCAGTACTTC. Protein sequence: CASSRETGLADPYEQYF.

This chain connects TRBV6-5 to TRBJ2-2; either TRBD1 or TRBD2 may supply D (5 bases each). The CDR3 extends over 16 amino acids. The germline CDR1 and CDR2 sequences are MNHEY and SVGAGI. The germline V and J ends were trimmed by 2 bases and 1 base, with 11 bases remaining between them. CDR3 coding DNA: TGTGCCAGCAGTTACGCTGGGGGTTGGAACACCGGGGAGCTGTTTTTT. Its translation: CASSYAGGWNTGELFF.

The CDR3, as DNA: TGTGCCAGCAGCCGGGACAACTCCTATGGCTACACCTTC. This encodes CASSRDNSYGYTF. This chain links TRBV28 with TRBJ1-2, with D perhaps matching TRBD1 (6 bases). This CDR3 comprises 13 residues. CDR1 and CDR2 from the germline V gene are MDHEN and SYDVKM. V lost 6 bases to trimming and J lost 4 bases, with 12 bases between them.

This clone was seen a few times. This chain connects TRBV10-3 to TRBJ2-7, with TRBD2 identical over 9 bases. After removal of 2 bases from V and 0 bases from J, the junction contained 11 bases not matched to a gene. This CDR3 comprises 18 residues. In germline, CDR1 is ENHRY, CDR2 SYGVKD. CDR3 in amino acids: CAISEPTSGARSSYEQYF. The CDR3 DNA is TGTGCCATCAGTGAGCCGACTAGCGGAGCCCGGAGCTCCTACGAGCAGTACTTC.

The gene calls are TRBV7-9 and TRBJ1-1, with no clear D. CDR1 and CDR2 from the germline V gene are SEHNR and FQNEAQ (reference sequence). This CDR3 has 17 residues. V lost 5 bases, J lost 0 bases, and 19 bases lay in between. The CDR3 is CASSQPRARSMNTEAFF. For the CDR3, the DNA is TGTGCCAGCAGCCAGCCTCGGGCGCGATCTATGAACACTGAAGCTTTCTTT. The variable domain in full, with the rest retrieved from reference TRBV7-9 and TRBJ1-1, is DTGVSQNPRHKITKRGQNVTFRCDPISEHNRLYWYRQTLGQGPEFLTYFQNEAQLEKSRLLSDRFSAERPKGSFSTLEIQRTEQGDSAMYLCASSQPRARSMNTEAFFGQGTRLTVV.

The chain employs TRBV7-9 and TRBJ2-1, with D maybe TRBD1 (6 bases). There are 15 residues in the CDR3. Germline-derived CDR1 and CDR2 are SEHNR and FQNEAQ (reference sequence). V shed 5 bases and J shed 7 bases, with 18 bases lying between them. CDR3 protein: CASSARGNQGNEQFF. The CDR3, as DNA: TGTGCCAGCAGCGCTAGGGGAAACCAGGGGAATGAGCAGTTCTTC.

The chain combines TRBV28 with TRBJ1-3, with 7 bases fitting TRBD1. This CDR3 has 15 residues. Germline V CDR1 and CDR2: MDHEN, SYDVKM. Germline trimming cut 2 bases from V and 2 bases from J; bases unmatched to any gene: 3. The CDR3, as DNA: TGTGCCAGCAGTTTAGACAGGGAGGCTGGAAACACCATATATTTT. Its translation is CASSLDREAGNTIYF.

This chain links TRBV28 with TRBJ1-5; a weak D match, TRBD1 (6 bases). CDR3 length equals 17 residues. Trimming shortened V by 1 base and J by 0 bases, and 13 bases separated the two germline ends. The germline V gene has CDR1 MDHEN and CDR2 SYDVKM. CDR3 nucleotides: TGTGCCAGCAGTTTATTGGGGGCAGGACATAGCAATCAGCCCCAGCATTTT. Amino acids: CASSLLGAGHSNQPQHF.

The table lists this clone with many counts. This chain's CDR3 is CSVETSGKQDTQYF. The CDR3 DNA reads TGCAGCGTGGAGACTAGCGGGAAGCAAGATACGCAGTATTTT. The chain uses TRBV29-1 and TRBJ2-3, with 11 bases identical to TRBD2. The CDR3 consists of 14 residues. The germline CDR1 and CDR2 sequences are SQVTM and ANQGSEA. Trimming removed 6 bases from V and 5 bases from J; junction bases left unmatched: 7.

J is TRBJ1-1 and V is TRBV5-6, with D perhaps TRBD1 (6 bases). From germline, CDR1 is SGHDT and CDR2 YYEEEE. The CDR3 contains 16 residues. Trimming shortened V by 3 bases and J by 6 bases, and 21 bases separated the two germline ends. CDR3 nucleotides: TGTGCCAGCAGCTCGCAGCAATTTACAGGGATCGCTGAAGCTTTCTTT. Protein sequence: CASSSQQFTGIAEAFF.

The chain has TRBV29-1 and TRBJ2-3, with TRBD1 identical over 7 bases. The CDR3 consists of 14 residues. V was pared by 6 bases and J by 3 bases, with 9 bases of the junction left unmatched. Germline loops: CDR1 SQVTM, CDR2 ANQGSEA. In nucleotides, the CDR3 is TGCAGCGTAGACGGGTTGACAGGGACAGATACGCAGTATTTT. Translation gives CSVDGLTGTDTQYF.

This clone occurred a few times. The CDR3 coding sequence is TGTGCCAGCAGCCGGGAAGGCGGGAACACTGAAGCTTTCTTT. This codes for CASSREGGNTEAFF. V and J are TRBV11-3 and TRBJ1-1, with D hard to call. This CDR3 is 14 amino acids long. Deletions cut 5 bases from V and 1 base from J, with 11 bases between. Germline values: CDR1 SGHNT, CDR2 YENEEA.

V and J are TRBV6-6 and TRBJ1-2, with 7 bases lining up with TRBD1. Trimming cost V 6 bases and J 4 bases; bases outside gene matches: 5. Per the germline V gene, CDR1 is MNHNY and CDR2 is SVGAGI (reference sequence). CDR3 length: 13 amino acids. For the CDR3, the DNA is TGTGCCAGCAGCCGAGGACAGGTCTATGGCTACACCTTC. Translated: CASSRGQVYGYTF.

The rearrangement links TRBV29-1 to TRBJ2-7; 8 bases are a match to TRBD1. CDR3 length equals 14 residues. With 6 bases clipped from V and 2 bases from J, the junction kept 9 bases outside the gene matches. Germline V gene sequence: CDR1 SQVTM, CDR2 ANQGSEA. CDR3 DNA: TGCAGCGTAAAGCCGGGACAGGCGACCTACGAGCAGTACTTC. Translated, it gives CSVKPGQATYEQYF.